The present entry profiles one T cell receptor beta chain with its context. Generated by immunoSEQ multiplex PCR, the TCRdb table keeps only in-frame clones and is missing some. The sample consists of approximately 58,000 clones, more than 85% of them appearing once. These data come from a study of OX40 agonist ivuxolimab in advanced cancers. Germline trimming cut 4 bases from V and 5 bases from J; bases unmatched to any gene: 4. This CDR3 region has 14 residues. The germline V gene encodes CDR1 SGHRS and CDR2 YFSETQ. This receptor was identified in an adult with an advanced solid tumor such as melanoma, head and neck, liver or kidney cancer. The chain employs TRBV5-1 and TRBJ2-3; 10 bases fit TRBD2. The sequencing here drew on CD4+ or CD8+ T cells sorted from blood, taken in a trial of the OX40 agonist ivuxolimab. The CDR3 coding sequence is TGCGCCAGCAGCCAAGGGACTAGCGTAGATACGCAGTATTTT. Translation gives CASSQGTSVDTQYF.